Listed here are 5 T cell receptor beta chains from one sample, sequenced in a study of metastatic and nonmetastatic thyroid tumors. TCRdb recomputed clones from the PCR reads via MiXCR. The sample carries about 32,000 clones, 7.4% recorded once. Nobody among the patients had been given any treatment before thyroid surgery. Material: blood. Receptor source: a female donor with papillary thyroid cancer or a benign thyroid nodule (not recorded which). Some clones in this sample may be carry-over from other donors' samples.

This clone has at least ten counts. This rearrangement joins TRBV25-1 to TRBJ1-2, with D unclear. Trimming shortened V by 5 bases and J by 2 bases, and 12 bases separated the two germline ends. The CDR3 length is 14 residues. CDR1 and CDR2 from the germline V gene are MGHDK and SYGVNS. The CDR3 here is CASSTHWENYGYTF. Here the CDR3 DNA reads TGTGCCAGCAGTACCCACTGGGAGAACTATGGCTACACCTTC.

This clone was seen repeatedly, ten times or more. J is TRBJ1-3 and V is TRBV19, with D tentatively TRBD1 (6 bases). Germline V gene lookup returns CDR1 LNHDA and CDR2 SQIVND (reference sequence). There are 15 residues in the CDR3. V lost 9 bases to trimming and J lost 1 base, with 16 bases between them. The CDR3 sequence: CASPVDRDSGNTIYF. CDR3 nucleotides: TGTGCCAGCCCGGTGGACAGAGATTCTGGAAACACCATATATTTT.

In this sample, this clone turned up many times. The V call is TRBV6-1, the J call TRBJ2-1; the D gene could be TRBD1 or TRBD2 (5 bases each). Germline V lookup: CDR1 MNHNS, CDR2 SASEGT. The length of the CDR3 is 14 residues. The V and J ends lost 6 bases and 5 bases respectively, with 14 bases between them. The CDR3 DNA reads TGTGCCAGCAGGACCGGGACGGAAAACAATGAGCAGTTCTTC. Protein: CASRTGTENNEQFF.

This clone was seen many times. The gene calls are TRBV2 and TRBJ2-7, with a weak D call TRBD2 (6 bases). CDR1 and CDR2 (germline): SNHLY, FYNNEI. Deletions cut 11 bases from V and 2 bases from J, with 16 bases between. This CDR3 region has 13 residues. The CDR3 DNA reads as TGTGCCGGATCGGGACTCGGGGCCTACGAGCAGTACTTC. It translates to CAGSGLGAYEQYF.

J is TRBJ1-1 and V is TRBV27, with D possibly matching TRBD1 (5 bases). Germline values: CDR1 MNHEY, CDR2 SMNVEV (reference sequence). Trimming pared 5 bases from V and 0 bases from J, leaving 10 bases between. This CDR3 is 14 amino acids long. As DNA, the CDR3 is TGTGCCAGCAGTGTGACAGATCTGAACACTGAAGCTTTCTTT. It is translated as CASSVTDLNTEAFF.